The next 2 T cell receptor beta chains were all read from a single sample in a study of T cell responses to AZD1222 COVID-19 vaccine. Repertoires were generated with immunoSEQ multiplex PCR, while TCRdb's copy carries only in-frame clones and drops some. The sample has 120,000 to 150,000 clones, 90% to 95% seen once; the top ten hold 1.4%. The sequenced sample was peripheral blood, obtained on day 0 of AZD1222 vaccination. These receptor sequences come from an adult in good health.

This chain connects TRBV6-5 to TRBJ2-2; the D gene is possibly TRBD2 (5 bases). V was cut by 6 bases and J by 6 bases, with 14 bases left in between. Germline V gives CDR1 MNHEY, CDR2 SVGAGI. This CDR3 has 14 amino acids. Here the CDR3 DNA reads TGTGCCAGCAGGGCAGGTTCCGGGGCCGGGGAGCTGTTTTTT. Protein sequence: CASRAGSGAGELFF.

This clone has only one observation. The chain combines TRBV5-6 with TRBJ1-4; D gene uncertain. Trimming stripped 2 bases from V and 0 bases from J, with 8 bases between. CDR1 SGHDT and CDR2 YYEEEE come from the germline V gene. This CDR3 is 15 amino acids long. The CDR3 region is CASSLRRTTNEKLFF. Written as DNA, the CDR3 is TGTGCCAGCAGCTTACGGAGGACAACTAATGAAAAACTGTTTTTT. Variable domain in full (rest from reference TRBV5-6 and TRBJ1-4): DAGVTQSPTHLIKTRGQQVTLRCSPKSGHDTVSWYQQALGQGPQFIFQYYEEEERQRGNFPDRFSGHQFPNYSSELNVNALLLGDSALYLCASSLRRTTNEKLFFGSGTQLSVL.